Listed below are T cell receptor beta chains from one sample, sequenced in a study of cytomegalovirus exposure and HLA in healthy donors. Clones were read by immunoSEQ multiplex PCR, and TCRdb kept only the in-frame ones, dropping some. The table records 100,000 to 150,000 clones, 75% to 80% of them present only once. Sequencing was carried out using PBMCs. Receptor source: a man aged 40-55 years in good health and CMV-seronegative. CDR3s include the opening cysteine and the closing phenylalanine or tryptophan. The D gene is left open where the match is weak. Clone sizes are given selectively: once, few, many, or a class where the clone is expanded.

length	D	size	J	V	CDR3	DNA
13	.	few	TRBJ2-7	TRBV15	CATSTGPSYEQYF	TGTGCCACCAGCACAGGGCCTTCCTACGAGCAGTACTTC
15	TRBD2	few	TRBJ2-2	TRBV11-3	CASSKTSPDTGELFF	TGTGCCAGCAGCAAGACTAGCCCGGACACCGGGGAGCTGTTTTTT
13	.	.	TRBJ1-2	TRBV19	CASSNGGSYGYTF	TGTGCCAGTAGTAATGGAGGGTCCTATGGCTACACCTTC
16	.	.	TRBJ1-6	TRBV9	CASSAAGSPQHSPLHF	TGTGCCAGCAGCGCCGCAGGGTCGCCCCAACATTCACCCCTCCACTTT
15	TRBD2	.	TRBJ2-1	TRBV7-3	CASGLAGGSYNEQFF	TGTGCCAGCGGGTTAGCGGGAGGCTCCTACAATGAGCAGTTCTTC
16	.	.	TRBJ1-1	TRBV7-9	CASSLVGRGPAIEAFF	TGTGCCAGCAGCTTAGTTGGGCGGGGGCCAGCTATCGAAGCTTTCTTT
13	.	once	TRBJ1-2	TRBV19	CASSQNSLSVYTF	TGTGCCAGTAGTCAAAACAGCCTTTCGGTCTACACCTTC
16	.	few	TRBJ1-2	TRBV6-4	CASSPTGESLHYGYTF	TGTGCCAGCAGCCCCACTGGGGAGAGCCTACACTATGGCTACACCTTC
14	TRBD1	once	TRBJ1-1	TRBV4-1	CASSLGTGVPEAFF	TGCGCCAGCAGCCTCGGGACAGGGGTACCTGAAGCTTTCTTT
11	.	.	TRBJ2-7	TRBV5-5	CASSLVNEQYF	TGTGCCAGCAGCTTGGTCAACGAGCAGTACTTC
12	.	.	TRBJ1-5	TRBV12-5	CASAFGDQPQHF	TGTGCTAGTGCCTTCGGGGATCAGCCCCAGCATTTT
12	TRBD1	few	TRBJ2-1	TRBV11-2	CASSSGGNEQFF	TGTGCCAGCAGCTCAGGGGGCAATGAGCAGTTCTTC
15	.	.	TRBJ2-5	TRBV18	CASSSPGQDREAQYF	TGTGCCAGCTCCTCACCGGGACAGGATCGGGAGGCCCAGTACTTC
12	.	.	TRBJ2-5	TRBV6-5	CASRPRLGTQYF	TGTGCCAGCAGGCCCAGGTTGGGGACCCAGTACTTC
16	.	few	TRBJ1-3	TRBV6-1	CASSEAGGFGGNTIYF	TGTGCCAGCAGTGAAGCAGGGGGATTTGGGGGAAACACCATATATTTT
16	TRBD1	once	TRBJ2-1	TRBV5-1	CASSLTVQGLVNEQFF	TGCGCCAGCAGCTTGACCGTACAGGGGTTAGTTAATGAGCAGTTCTTC
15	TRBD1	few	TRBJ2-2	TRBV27	CASSPGDRYTGELFF	TGTGCCAGCAGCCCAGGGGACAGATACACCGGGGAGCTGTTTTTT
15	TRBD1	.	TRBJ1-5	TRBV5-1	CASSLEGDRNQPQHF	TGCGCCAGCAGCTTGGAAGGGGACAGAAATCAGCCCCAGCATTTT
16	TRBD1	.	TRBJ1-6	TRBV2	CASRAGQGSYNSPLHF	TGTGCCAGCAGAGCGGGACAGGGGTCCTATAATTCACCCCTCCACTTT
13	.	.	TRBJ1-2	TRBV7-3	CASSPGPNYGYTF	TGTGCCAGCAGCCCAGGCCCCAACTATGGCTACACCTTC
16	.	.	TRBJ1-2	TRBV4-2	CASTTTGSGLADGYTF	TGTGCCAGCACCACGACCGGGAGCGGCTTGGCGGATGGCTACACCTTC
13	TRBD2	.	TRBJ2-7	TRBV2	CASGGVGSYEQYF	TGTGCCAGCGGGGGGGTGGGATCCTACGAGCAGTACTTC
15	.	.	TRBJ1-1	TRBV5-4	CASSPTKNRDTEAFF	TGTGCCAGCAGCCCAACAAAGAACAGAGACACTGAAGCTTTCTTT
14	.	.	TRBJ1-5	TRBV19	CASSRGESNQPQHF	TGTGCCAGTAGTCGGGGTGAATCAAATCAGCCCCAGCATTTT
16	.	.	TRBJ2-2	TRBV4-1	CASSQSGTTNTGELFF	TGCGCCAGCAGCCAGTCCGGGACAACGAACACCGGGGAGCTGTTTTTT
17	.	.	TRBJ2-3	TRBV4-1	CASSQGAGGGGTDTQYF	TGCGCCAGCAGCCAAGGGGCCGGTGGGGGAGGTACAGATACGCAGTATTTT
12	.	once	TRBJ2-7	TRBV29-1	CSVEGTSYEQYF	TGCAGCGTTGAAGGGACAAGCTACGAGCAGTACTTC
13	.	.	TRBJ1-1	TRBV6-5	CASSPSTPRVAFF	TGTGCCAGCAGCCCGTCAACCCCGAGGGTAGCTTTCTTT
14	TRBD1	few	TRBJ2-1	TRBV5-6	CASSPMTGDREQFF	TGTGCCAGCAGCCCGATGACAGGGGATCGTGAGCAGTTCTTC